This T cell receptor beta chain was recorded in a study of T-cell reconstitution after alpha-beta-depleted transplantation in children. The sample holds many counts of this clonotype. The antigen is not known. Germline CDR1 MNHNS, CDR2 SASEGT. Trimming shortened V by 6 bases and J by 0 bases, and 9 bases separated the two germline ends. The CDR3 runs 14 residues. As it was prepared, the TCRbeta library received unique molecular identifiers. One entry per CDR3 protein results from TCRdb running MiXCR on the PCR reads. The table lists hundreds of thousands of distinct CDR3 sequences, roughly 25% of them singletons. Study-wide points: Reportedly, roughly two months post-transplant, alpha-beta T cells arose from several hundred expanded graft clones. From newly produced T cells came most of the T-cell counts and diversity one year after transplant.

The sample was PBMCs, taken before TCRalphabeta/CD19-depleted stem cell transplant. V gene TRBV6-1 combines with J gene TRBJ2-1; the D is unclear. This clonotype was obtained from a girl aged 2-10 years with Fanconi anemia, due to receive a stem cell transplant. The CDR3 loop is CASSLLSSYNEQFF. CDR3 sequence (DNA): TGTGCCAGCAGCCTTCTTAGCTCCTACAATGAGCAGTTCTTC.